Each of the 18 T cell receptor beta chains below was sequenced from the same sample in a study of post-analysis software for immune sequencing data. What these receptors recognize is not known. General observations from the study: Patients used roughly five TRBV segments, including TRBV5-6, TRBV5-1 and TRBV20-1, more often than controls.

TCR beta cDNA libraries included unique molecular identifiers. TCRdb called the PCR reads again in MiXCR, with one record for every CDR3 protein. Here the sample spans hundreds of thousands of distinct CDR3 sequences, 44% being singletons. The sequencing input was blood. The receptors derive from a girl aged 5 to 17 with multiple sclerosis.

This clonotype has just one count. V usage is TRBV3-1 and J usage is TRBJ2-7, with 7 positions matching TRBD1. From germline, CDR1 is LGHDT and CDR2 YNNKEL (reference sequence). With V trimmed by 1 base and J by 2 bases, 5 bases remained unmatched. The length of the CDR3 is 15 residues. The CDR3 DNA sequence: TGTGCCAGCAGCCAAGCGTCGGGACAGACCTACGAGCAGTACTTC. Protein product: CASSQASGQTYEQYF.

The V gene is TRBV27, the J gene TRBJ2-7; D is uncertain. Germline V gives CDR1 MNHEY, CDR2 SMNVEV (reference sequence). This CDR3 is 12 amino acids long. V lost 4 bases, J lost 0 bases, and 4 bases lay in between. The chain's CDR3 is CASSYNSYEQYF. CDR3 DNA: TGTGCCAGCAGTTACAACTCCTACGAGCAGTACTTC.

The V and J genes are TRBV25-1 and TRBJ2-3; D is perhaps TRBD1 (6 bases). CDR1 is MGHDK and CDR2 is SYGVNS in the germline V gene. CDR3 length equals 15 residues. V shed 7 bases and J shed 9 bases, with 23 bases lying between them. CDR3 sequence (DNA): TGTGCCAGCACCCCACCGGACGCGCCCCAGGGGACGCAGTATTTT. It encodes CASTPPDAPQGTQYF.

The chain couples TRBV7-3 to TRBJ2-3; 10 nucleotides agree with TRBD1. V gave up 8 bases and J gave up 5 bases; unmatched junction bases: 1. CDR1 SGHTA and CDR2 FQGTGA come from the germline V gene. The length of the CDR3 is 12 residues. The CDR3 region is CASGQGGDTQYF. The CDR3 DNA follows: TGTGCCAGCGGACAGGGGGGAGATACGCAGTATTTT. Supplemented by reference TRBV7-3 and TRBJ2-3, the full variable domain reads GAGVSQTPSNKVTEKGKYVELRCDPISGHTALYWYRQSLGQGPEFLIYFQGTGAADDSGLPNDRFFAVRPEGSVSTLKIQRTERGDSAVYLCASGQGGDTQYFGPGTRLTVL.

V and J are TRBV7-9 and TRBJ1-1, with D possibly TRBD1 on 6 matching bases. This CDR3 has 15 residues. The V gene lost 2 bases and the J gene lost 2 bases, with 12 bases spanning the gap. CDR1 and CDR2 (germline): SEHNR, FQNEAQ (reference sequence). The CDR3 loop reads CASSLRKGGNTEAFF. As DNA, the CDR3 is TGTGCCAGCAGCTTACGTAAGGGGGGTAACACTGAAGCTTTCTTT.

Note on this clonotype: One end of the junction fails to match germline, which may point to a read error. The rearrangement joins TRBV20-1 to TRBJ1-4; D call uncertain. The length of the CDR3 is 13 residues. Germline V gene sequence: CDR1 DFQATT, CDR2 SNEGSKA (reference sequence). The CDR3 region is CSAREEVYEKRFF. In nucleotides, the CDR3 is TGCAGTGCTAGAGAAGAGGTATATGAAAAACGGTTTTTT.

The chain links TRBV5-1 to TRBJ1-1; D not certain. Looked up from germline, CDR1 is SGHRS and CDR2 is YFSETQ. V lost 4 bases and J lost 4, with 14 bases in between. The CDR3 has 14 residues. In DNA form, the CDR3 reads TGCGCCAGCAGCCTCGGCCTTGGGGTCACTGAAGCTTTCTTT. It translates to CASSLGLGVTEAFF.

The chain has TRBV7-2 and TRBJ2-1; 9 bases match TRBD2. With 3 bases clipped from V and 9 bases from J, the junction kept 12 bases outside the gene matches. The CDR3 runs to 16 residues. From germline, CDR1 is SGHTA and CDR2 FQGNSA. This CDR3 is CASSLDRLAAGVEQFF. Here the CDR3 DNA reads TGTGCCAGCAGCTTGGATCGACTAGCGGCTGGGGTTGAGCAGTTCTTC.

V and J are TRBV30 and TRBJ1-1; TRBD1 is a possible D gene (6 bases). CDR3 length equals 13 residues. CDR1 GTSNPN and CDR2 SVGIG come from the germline V gene (reference sequence). With 5 bases removed from V and 0 bases from J, the gap between germline ends came to 10 bases. The CDR3 DNA sequence: TGTGCCTGGGCCGGACAGATGAACACTGAAGCTTTCTTT. Amino acids: CAWAGQMNTEAFF.

This sequence joins TRBV6-2 or TRBV6-3 and TRBJ1-2; maybe TRBD1 (5 bases). Germline values: CDR1 MNHEY, CDR2 SVGEGT. V was clipped by 7 bases and J by 2 bases, with 14 bases between them. This CDR3 has 14 amino acids. This CDR3 reads CASTLWGTNYGYTF. The CDR3 DNA sequence: TGTGCCAGCACTCTCTGGGGCACCAACTATGGCTACACCTTC.

This clonotype was recorded a few times. The V call is TRBV7-9, the J call TRBJ1-1; D is unclear. V was cut by 1 base and J by 8 bases, with 8 bases left in between. This CDR3 region has 12 residues. Germline CDR1 is SEHNR and CDR2 is FQNEAQ (reference sequence). CDR3 in amino acids: CASSLGTGEAFF. The CDR3 bases are TGTGCCAGCAGCTTAGGGACGGGAGAAGCTTTCTTT.

The chain uses TRBV3-1 and TRBJ2-7; 9 nucleotides agree with TRBD2. The CDR3 contains 15 residues. Germline CDR1 is LGHDT and CDR2 is YNNKEL (reference sequence). With 4 bases clipped from V and 5 bases from J, the junction kept 9 bases outside the gene matches. CDR3 protein: CASSPSGLAGNEQYF. CDR3 nucleotide sequence: TGTGCCAGCAGCCCATCGGGGCTAGCGGGGAACGAGCAGTACTTC.

This clonotype was seen only a few times. The rearrangement uses TRBV20-1 and TRBJ2-1, with 8 bases that match TRBD2. Looked up from germline, CDR1 is DFQATT and CDR2 is SNEGSKA (reference sequence). This CDR3 comprises 14 residues. The V and J ends lost 5 bases and 6 bases, in that order; junction bases with no gene match: 9. The CDR3 protein is CSAAKGTRGNEQFF. The DNA of the CDR3 is TGCAGTGCTGCCAAAGGGACTAGGGGCAATGAGCAGTTCTTC.

This chain uses TRBV2 with TRBJ2-7, with 10 bases identical to TRBD2. From germline, CDR1 is SNHLY and CDR2 FYNNEI. The CDR3 totals 14 residues. The J segment lost 3 bases and the V segment lost 11 bases, leaving 10 bases of the junction unmatched. The CDR3 region has the DNA TGTGCCTTGCCGGGCCGACTAGCGGGCTACGAGCAGTACTTC. This encodes CALPGRLAGYEQYF.

The chain has TRBV20-1 and TRBJ2-3; TRBD1 or TRBD2 may be the D gene (5 bases each). Germline V gene sequence: CDR1 DFQATT, CDR2 SNEGSKA (reference sequence). The CDR3 runs 14 residues. The ends were cut back, 6 bases at V and 2 bases at J, with 15 bases in the middle. CDR3 residues: CSAKLRGATDTQYF. CDR3 in DNA: TGCAGTGCAAAGCTGAGGGGAGCCACAGATACGCAGTATTTT.

Worth noting for this clonotype: Sequence at one end of the junction differs from germline and may be a read error. V gene TRBV13 combines with J gene TRBJ2-1, with D possibly being TRBD2 (5 bases). CDR1 is PRHDT, CDR2 FYEKMQ, per germline (reference sequence). The CDR3 is 15 amino acids. For the CDR3, the DNA is TGTGCCAGCAGCTGGACTTGGAGCTCCTTCAATGAGCAGTTCTTC. It codes for CASSWTWSSFNEQFF. The entire variable domain, with the rest obtained from reference TRBV13 and TRBJ2-1, is as follows: AAGVIQSPRHLIKEKRETATLKCYPIPRHDTVYWYQQGPGQDPQFLISFYEKMQSDKGSIPDRFSAQQFSDYHSELNMSSLELGDSALYFCASSWTWSSFNEQFFGPGTRLTVL.

In its sample, this clonotype was seen a few times. The CDR3 here is CASSLGTSDYNEQFF. The CDR3 nucleotides are TGTGCCAGCAGTTTGGGGACTAGCGACTACAATGAGCAGTTCTTC. J is TRBJ2-1 and V is TRBV27; TRBD2 matches 10 bases. Germline V gives CDR1 MNHEY, CDR2 SMNVEV (reference sequence). V lost 3 bases to trimming and J lost 3 bases; unmatched junction nucleotides: 2. The CDR3 has 15 residues.

The genes are TRBV7-9 and TRBJ1-4; D gene ambiguous. The CDR3 contains 15 residues. V was cut by 5 bases and J by 8 bases, with 18 bases left in between. Germline CDR1 SEHNR, CDR2 FQNEAQ (reference sequence). In nucleotides, the CDR3 is TGTGCCAGCAGCGGCGCCGGGCGGGAGTACGAAAAACTGTTTTTT. Amino acids: CASSGAGREYEKLFF.